The 28 T cell receptor beta chains reported below all come from one sample, sequenced in a study of cytomegalovirus exposure and HLA in healthy donors. Both 60 Vbeta primers and 13 Jbeta primers went into the PCR. Measured with immunoSEQ multiplex PCR; TCRdb has only the in-frame clones, and not every one. The sample has 150,000 or so clones; approximately 85% are singletons. The specimen was PBMCs. Receptor source: a man aged 18 to 30 in good health and CMV-seropositive.

This clone was observed a single time. The chain combines TRBV13 with TRBJ2-3; 8 bases are shared with TRBD2. Trimming at V came to 5 bases and at J to 4 bases, leaving 5 bases not matched to a gene. CDR3 size: 14 residues. Germline V gives CDR1 PRHDT, CDR2 FYEKMQ (reference sequence). The CDR3 region is CASSGAGGPDTQYF. The CDR3 DNA is TGTGCCAGCAGCGGTGCGGGGGGCCCAGATACGCAGTATTTT.

The chain is built from TRBV7-2 and TRBJ1-2, with 9 positions matching TRBD1. The CDR3 is 16 residues long. The germline V gene encodes CDR1 SGHTA and CDR2 FQGNSA. With 5 bases clipped from V and 4 bases from J, the junction kept 11 bases outside the gene matches. The CDR3 region has the DNA TGTGCCAGCAGCGGGTCCGGGACAGGGACTATCTATGGCTACACCTTC. Translation gives CASSGSGTGTIYGYTF.

The V call is TRBV19, the J call TRBJ2-1; TRBD1 is a possible D gene (7 bases). Trimming took off 6 bases at V and 14 bases at J, with 14 bases between the two ends. There are 11 residues in the CDR3. Germline-derived CDR1 and CDR2 are LNHDA and SQIVND (reference sequence). The CDR3 region is CASRTGRQEFF. The CDR3 nucleotides are TGTGCCAGTAGGACAGGGAGGCAGGAGTTCTTC.

This clone was recorded once. The identical CDR3 is also encoded by other nucleotide sequences in the sample. The chain combines TRBV28 with TRBJ1-1, with D possibly TRBD1 on 5 matching bases. In germline, CDR1 is MDHEN, CDR2 SYDVKM. CDR3 length: 13 residues. The V end was cut by 3 bases, the J end by 0 bases, with 5 bases between. Here the CDR3 reads CASSLTVNTEAFF. In DNA, the CDR3 is TGTGCCAGCAGTTTGACAGTGAACACTGAAGCTTTCTTT.

This chain joins TRBV12-1 and TRBJ1-5; the D call of TRBD1 is as the table states it, not checked on the DNA. TRBV12-1 is noted as a pseudogene. The CDR3 sequence is 15 residues long. DNA of the CDR3: TGTGCCAGCAGCTCTGGCCCTTCAGGCGATCAGCCCCAGCATTTT. Translation: CASSSGPSGDQPQHF.

The chain recombines TRBV29-1 with TRBJ2-6; TRBD1 agrees at 9 bases. J was trimmed by 3 bases and V by 7 bases; bases with no gene match: 10. Germline values: CDR1 SQVTM, CDR2 ANQGSEA. There are 16 residues in the CDR3. For the CDR3, the DNA is TGCAGCGCTCTCCCGGGACAGGGCTTTGGGGCCAACGTCCTGACTTTC. It specifies CSALPGQGFGANVLTF.

This chain links TRBV5-1 with TRBJ2-5, with D perhaps matching TRBD1 (6 bases). V dropped 0 bases and J dropped 5 bases, with 11 bases sitting between them. CDR1 and CDR2 from the germline V gene are SGHRS and YFSETQ. The CDR3 length is 14 residues. CDR3 residues: CASSLARGGETQYF. DNA of the CDR3: TGCGCCAGCAGCTTGGCCAGGGGTGGGGAGACCCAGTACTTC.

The V gene is TRBV9, the J gene TRBJ1-1; D gene unclear. Germline CDR1 SGDLS, CDR2 YYNGEE. V was trimmed by 0 bases and J by 2 bases, leaving 11 bases between them. The CDR3 has 15 residues. As DNA, the CDR3 is TGTGCCAGCAGCGTAGGATCGGGAGGAAACACTGAAGCTTTCTTT. Translation: CASSVGSGGNTEAFF.

This clone came up once. CDR3 protein: CASSLRAQGTSALATEAFF. CDR3 coding DNA: TGTGCCAGCAGCTTGCGCGCACAGGGTACCTCGGCCCTGGCCACTGAAGCTTTCTTT. The genes are TRBV7-2 and TRBJ1-1; D perhaps matches TRBD1 (6 bases). Germline V gene sequence: CDR1 SGHTA, CDR2 FQGNSA. V was cut by 3 bases and J by 4 bases, with 27 bases left in between. The CDR3 is made up of 19 amino acids.

CDR3 in amino acids: CASSRTVAYEQYF. CDR3 nucleotides: TGTGCCAGCAGCCGGACAGTGGCCTACGAGCAGTACTTC. The rearrangement uses TRBV7-8 and TRBJ2-7; TRBD1 is a possible D gene (6 bases). Germline loops: CDR1 SGHVS, CDR2 FQNEAQ. CDR3 length: 13 amino acids. Trimming removed 5 bases at V and 2 bases at J, with 10 bases between.

This clone was seen a single time. V gene TRBV29-1 combines with J gene TRBJ2-5, with D maybe TRBD1 (6 bases). Trimming removed 4 bases from V and 2 bases from J, with 11 bases in between. Germline-derived CDR1 and CDR2 are SQVTM and ANQGSEA. This CDR3 has 13 amino acids. The CDR3 spells CSVGGTTQETQYF. In DNA form, the CDR3 reads TGCAGCGTTGGTGGGACAACACAAGAGACCCAGTACTTC.

This chain connects TRBV9 to TRBJ2-7; TRBD1 matches at 8 bases. CDR3 length: 13 amino acids. Germline CDR1 reads SGDLS; CDR2 reads YYNGEE. The V and J ends lost 7 bases and 1 base, in that order; junction bases with no gene match: 4. The CDR3 region is CASGQGQSYEQYF. CDR3 coding DNA: TGTGCCAGCGGACAGGGACAATCCTACGAGCAGTACTTC.

The chain couples TRBV4-1 to TRBJ1-4; D may be TRBD1 (5 bases). V was pared by 1 base and J by 8 bases, with 14 bases between. The CDR3 loop spans 15 amino acids. Germline-derived CDR1 and CDR2 are MGHRA and YSYEKL. The CDR3: CASSQGGQTIEKLFF. In nucleotides, the CDR3 is TGCGCCAGCAGCCAAGGGGGCCAGACGATCGAAAAACTGTTTTTT.

This clone showed up just once. V is TRBV30 and J is TRBJ1-2; 9 bases align to TRBD1. The V segment lost 3 bases and the J segment 4 bases; nucleotides outside the gene matches: 12. This CDR3 is 16 amino acids long. Germline V gene lookup returns CDR1 GTSNPN and CDR2 SVGIG (reference sequence). The CDR3 region has the DNA TGTGCCTGGAGCGAGATTCACAGGGGGCGCAGCTATGGCTACACCTTC. It encodes CAWSEIHRGRSYGYTF.

The chain recombines TRBV7-2 with TRBJ2-7; maybe TRBD1 (5 bases). This CDR3 is built from 12 residues. Germline values: CDR1 SGHTA, CDR2 FQGNSA. This CDR3 reads CASSRVPYEQYF. CDR3 bases: TGTGCAAGCTCCAGGGTACCCTACGAGCAGTACTTC.

This chain connects TRBV9 to TRBJ1-5, with 8 bases matching TRBD1. Germline V lookup: CDR1 SGDLS, CDR2 YYNGEE. CDR3 length: 15 residues. Trimming removed 5 bases from V and 1 base from J; junction bases left unmatched: 5. CDR3: CASSAGGLSNQPQHF. CDR3 nucleotides: TGTGCCAGCAGTGCAGGGGGCTTGAGCAATCAGCCCCAGCATTTT.

On this clone itself: Other DNA sequences from this sample encode an identical CDR3 as well. The rearrangement uses TRBV2 and TRBJ2-5; 7 bases agree with TRBD2. The CDR3 loop spans 16 amino acids. V was clipped by 5 bases and J by 5 bases; unmatched bases: 14. Germline V gene lookup returns CDR1 SNHLY and CDR2 FYNNEI. The chain's CDR3 is CASSPPPAGVRETQYF. As DNA, the CDR3 is TGTGCCAGCAGTCCCCCCCCGGCGGGGGTTAGGGAGACCCAGTACTTC.

This chain connects TRBV14 to TRBJ1-1; 7 bases line up with TRBD1. V shed 8 bases and J 4 bases; nucleotides not matched to a gene: 7. The germline V gene has CDR1 SGHDN and CDR2 FVKESK. This CDR3 comprises 13 residues. The CDR3: CASATGISTEAFF. The CDR3 nucleotides are TGTGCCAGCGCGACAGGGATCAGCACTGAAGCTTTCTTT.

This rearrangement joins TRBV5-1 to TRBJ2-1, with D possibly TRBD1 on 5 matching bases. The germline V and J ends were trimmed by 4 bases and 5 bases, with 10 bases remaining between them. From germline, CDR1 is SGHRS and CDR2 YFSETQ. The CDR3 consists of 13 residues. The CDR3 sequence is CASSNGHNNEQFF. The CDR3 DNA is TGCGCCAGCAGCAACGGACACAACAATGAGCAGTTCTTC. Full variable domain (rest looked up from reference TRBV5-1 and TRBJ2-1): KAGVTQTPRYLIKTRGQQVTLSCSPISGHRSVSWYQQTPGQGLQFLFEYFSETQRNKGNFPGRFSGRQFSNSRSEMNVSTLELGDSALYLCASSNGHNNEQFFGPGTRLTVL.

This chain's CDR3 is CASKLLIATSFSDTQYF. The DNA of the CDR3 is TGCGCCAGCAAGCTCCTAATCGCGACTAGTTTTTCCGATACGCAGTATTTT. The V gene is TRBV5-1, the J gene TRBJ2-3; TRBD2 might be the D (6 bases). The CDR3 sequence is 17 residues long. The V and J ends lost 6 bases and 6 bases respectively, with 26 bases between them. From germline, CDR1 is SGHRS and CDR2 YFSETQ.

This chain joins TRBV25-1 and TRBJ2-3; the match to TRBD1 covers 7 bases. The V gene end was trimmed by 6 bases and the J gene end by 1 base; junction bases not matched to a gene: 10. The length of the CDR3 is 16 residues. CDR1 is MGHDK, CDR2 SYGVNS, per germline. The chain's CDR3 is CASSETGPLGTDTQYF. The CDR3 nucleotides are TGTGCCAGCAGCGAGACAGGGCCGCTGGGCACAGATACGCAGTATTTT.

The V gene is TRBV7-9, the J gene TRBJ1-5; D might be TRBD1 (6 bases). Looked up from germline, CDR1 is SEHNR and CDR2 is FQNEAQ (reference sequence). Trimming cost V 5 bases and J 0 bases, with 11 bases left between them. CDR3 length: 15 amino acids. CDR3 sequence reads: CASSLGHGSNQPQHF. DNA of the CDR3: TGTGCCAGCAGCCTGGGACACGGTAGCAATCAGCCCCAGCATTTT.

The chain employs TRBV9 and TRBJ2-6; no definite D call. The CDR3 is 15 amino acids. CDR1 is SGDLS, CDR2 YYNGEE, per germline. The V gene lost 3 bases and the J gene lost 1 base, with 8 bases spanning the gap. CDR3 nucleotide sequence: TGTGCCAGCAGCGCCCTCCCTTCTGGGGCCAACGTCCTGACTTTC. As protein: CASSALPSGANVLTF. Variable domain in full (rest from reference TRBV9 and TRBJ2-6): DSGVTQTPKHLITATGQRVTLRCSPRSGDLSVYWYQQSLDQGLQFLIQYYNGEERAKGNILERFSAQQFPDLHSELNLSSLELGDSALYFCASSALPSGANVLTFGAGSRLTVL.

V is TRBV7-9 and J is TRBJ2-3; D unclear. The CDR3 covers 13 residues. Germline loops: CDR1 SEHNR, CDR2 FQNEAQ (reference sequence). V lost 5 bases and J 6 bases, leaving 12 bases between the germline ends. CDR3 sequence: CASSATNGDTQYF. CDR3 in DNA: TGTGCCAGCAGCGCCACAAACGGGGATACGCAGTATTTT.

In its sample, this clone was seen once. V is TRBV21-1 and J is TRBJ2-5; the table assigns TRBD1, which was not confirmed against the DNA. The DNA end favors TRBJ2-7, so the J call may be wrong. TRBV21-1 corresponds to a pseudogene. The CDR3 has 15 amino acids. The CDR3 is CASSTVRQGGYEQYF. Written as DNA, the CDR3 is TGTGCCAGCAGCACGGTAAGGCAGGGTGGTTACGAGCAGTACTTC.

For the CDR3, the DNA is TGTGCCACCAGCAGAGATGGGGACAGTTTCACCGGGGAGCTGTTTTTT. Amino acids: CATSRDGDSFTGELFF. J is TRBJ2-2 and V is TRBV15; 7 bases are shared with TRBD1. CDR3 size: 16 residues. Germline CDR1 is LNHNV and CDR2 is YYDKDF (reference sequence). The V gene end was trimmed by 0 bases and the J gene end by 4 bases; junction bases not matched to a gene: 5. Filled out from reference TRBV15 and TRBJ2-2, the complete variable domain reads DAMVIQNPRYQVTQFGKPVTLSCSQTLNHNVMYWYQQKSSQAPKLLFHYYDKDFNNEADTPDNFQSRRPNTSFCFLDIRSPGLGDTAMYLCATSRDGDSFTGELFFGEGSRLTVL.

Worth noting for this clone: Other nucleotide sequences from this sample produce the same CDR3. V is TRBV9 and J is TRBJ2-7; D is possibly TRBD2 (6 bases). Germline V gene sequence: CDR1 SGDLS, CDR2 YYNGEE. Trimming removed 2 bases at V and 0 bases at J, with 6 bases between. This CDR3 is built from 13 residues. Here the CDR3 reads CASSVGGSYEQYF. The CDR3 bases are TGTGCCAGCAGCGTGGGGGGCTCCTACGAGCAGTACTTC.

The genes are TRBV9 and TRBJ2-7, with 10 bases matching TRBD2. The CDR3 has 16 residues. Germline loops: CDR1 SGDLS, CDR2 YYNGEE. V gave up 0 bases and J gave up 4 bases; unmatched junction bases: 7. The CDR3 is CASSVGVLAGEYEQYF. The CDR3 nucleotides are TGTGCCAGCAGCGTAGGAGTCCTAGCGGGGGAGTACGAGCAGTACTTC.